This T cell receptor beta chain was sequenced for a study of T cells in Graves' hyperthyroidism and ophthalmopathy. Findings and caveats of the study: Most thyroid clonotypes that were expanded above 0.001 also turned up in blood.

Amplification of TCR beta CDR3 regions was performed using RNA transcripts as template. HTBI primers were the set used in a first-round RT-PCR of the TCR CDR3. MiXCR, run by TCRdb on the multiplex PCR reads, gives a single entry per CDR3 protein. The sample lists 500,000 to 600,000 distinct CDR3 sequences, 46% occurring once. This CDR3 is 16 amino acids long. Trimming took 2 bases from V and 2 from J; bases not matched to a gene: 9. Germline assignment: CDR1 SGHAT and CDR2 FQDESV (reference sequence). Thyroid ultrasound, orbital computed tomography, clinical symptoms, and serum thyroxine and TRAb underpinned diagnoses. This clonotype has only a few counts. The antigen remains unidentified.

The gene calls are TRBV11-1 and TRBJ2-7, with 7 bases identical to TRBD1. The source material was peripheral blood or thyroid tissue (not recorded which). The clonotype originates from an adult woman with Graves' disease, either hyperthyroidism or ophthalmopathy (not recorded which). In DNA, the CDR3 is TGTGCCAGCAGCTTAAGCCCGGGACAGCAGGCCTACGAGCAGTACTTC. It codes for CASSLSPGQQAYEQYF. Variable domain in full (rest from reference TRBV11-1 and TRBJ2-7): EAEVAQSPRYKITEKSQAVAFWCDPISGHATLYWYRQILGQGPELLVQFQDESVVDDSQLPKDRFSAERLKGVDSTLKIQPAELGDSAMYLCASSLSPGQQAYEQYFGPGTRLTVT.